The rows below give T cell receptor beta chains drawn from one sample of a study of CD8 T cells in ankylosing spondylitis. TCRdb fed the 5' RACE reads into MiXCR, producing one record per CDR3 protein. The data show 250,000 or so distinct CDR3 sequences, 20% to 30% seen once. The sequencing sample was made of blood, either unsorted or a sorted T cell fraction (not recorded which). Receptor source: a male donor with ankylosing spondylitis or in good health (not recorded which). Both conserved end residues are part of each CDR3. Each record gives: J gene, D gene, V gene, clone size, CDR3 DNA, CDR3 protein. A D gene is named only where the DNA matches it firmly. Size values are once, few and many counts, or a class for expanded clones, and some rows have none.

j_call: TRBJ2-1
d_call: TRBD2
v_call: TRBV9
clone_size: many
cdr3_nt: TGTGCCAGCAGCCTCGGGACTAGCGGGGGGTCCCTCGTTGAGCAGTTCTTC
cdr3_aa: CASSLGTSGGSLVEQFF

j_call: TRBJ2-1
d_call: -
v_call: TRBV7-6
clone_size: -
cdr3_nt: TGTGCCAGCAGCTTAATCGTCAACAATGAGCAGTTCTTC
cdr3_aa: CASSLIVNNEQFF

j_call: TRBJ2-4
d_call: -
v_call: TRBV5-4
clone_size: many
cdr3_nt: TGTGCCAGCAGCTTGGACGGGGGTGCCAAAAACATTCAGTACTTC
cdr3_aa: CASSLDGGAKNIQYF

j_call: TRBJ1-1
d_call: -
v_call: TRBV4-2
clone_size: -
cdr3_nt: TGTGCCAGCAGCCAAGATGTGGCCCCGAGTGGGACTGAAGCTTTCTTT
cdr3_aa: CASSQDVAPSGTEAFF

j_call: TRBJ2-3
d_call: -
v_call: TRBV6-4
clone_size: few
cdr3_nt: TGTGCCAGCAGTGACACGGGGGGCAAAGATACGCAGTATTTT
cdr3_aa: CASSDTGGKDTQYF

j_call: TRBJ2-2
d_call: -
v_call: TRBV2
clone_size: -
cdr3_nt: TGTGCCAGCAGTGAGGCAGGACCCACCCCCACCGGGGAGCTGTTTTTT
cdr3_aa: CASSEAGPTPTGELFF

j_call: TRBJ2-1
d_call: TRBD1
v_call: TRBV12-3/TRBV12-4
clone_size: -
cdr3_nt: TGTGCCAGCAGTTCGGGGACAGGGGGGCTATACTACAATGAGCAGTTCTTC
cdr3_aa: CASSSGTGGLYYNEQFF

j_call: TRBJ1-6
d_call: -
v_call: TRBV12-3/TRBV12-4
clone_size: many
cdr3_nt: TGTGCCAGCAGTTTGTTGAGCTATTCACCCCTCCACTTT
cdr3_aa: CASSLLSYSPLHF

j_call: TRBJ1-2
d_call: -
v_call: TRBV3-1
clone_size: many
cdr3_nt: TGTGCCAGCAGCCAAGATCTGGGGGGATATGGCTACACCTTC
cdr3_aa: CASSQDLGGYGYTF

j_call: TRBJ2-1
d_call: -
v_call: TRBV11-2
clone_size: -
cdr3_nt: TGTGCCAGCAGCTCTTTGAGGTACTCCTACAATGAGCAGTTCTTC
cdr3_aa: CASSSLRYSYNEQFF